This record concerns one T cell receptor (beta chain) sequence. Antigen unknown. The sequencing template was cDNA reverse transcribed from extracted RNA. Data came from immunoSEQ multiplex PCR; TCRdb stores just in-frame clones and leaves some out. The sample holds roughly 250,000 clones; roughly two thirds are singletons and the top ten take approximately 1.2%. These data originate in a study of CD8+ T cells in alopecia areata. Turning to the study itself: After 6 to 18 months of tofacitinib, follow-up continued 6 months off drug. Regarding the study as a whole: Lesional scalp, especially alopecia totalis/universalis, showed higher clonality than normal scalp. Sequenced scalp T cells also include alphabeta T cells resident in normal skin.

The V gene's germline CDR1 is LNHDA and CDR2 SQIVND (reference sequence). The V end was cut by 5 bases, the J end by 5 bases, with 15 bases between. The CDR3 loop spans 14 amino acids. Alopecia areata patients provided lesional scalp punch biopsies and peripheral blood. Material: CD4+ T cells sorted from blood, obtained at week 0. The chain couples TRBV19 to TRBJ1-1; unclear D gene. This clonotype was obtained from a human donor with alopecia areata. The CDR3 DNA is TGTGCCAGTAGTTACTGGGCCGTCCGGACTGAAGCTTTCTTT. Its translation: CASSYWAVRTEAFF.